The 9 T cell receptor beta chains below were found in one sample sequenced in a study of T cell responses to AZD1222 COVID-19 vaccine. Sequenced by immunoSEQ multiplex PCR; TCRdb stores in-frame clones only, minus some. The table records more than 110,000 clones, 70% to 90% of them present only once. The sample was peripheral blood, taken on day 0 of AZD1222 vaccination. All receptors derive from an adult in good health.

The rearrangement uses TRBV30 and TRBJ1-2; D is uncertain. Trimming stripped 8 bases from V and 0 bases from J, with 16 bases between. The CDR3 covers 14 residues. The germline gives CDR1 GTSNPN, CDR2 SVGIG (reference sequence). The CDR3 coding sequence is TGTGCCCGAGAAGGGAGTACACCTAACTATGGCTACACCTTC. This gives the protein CAREGSTPNYGYTF. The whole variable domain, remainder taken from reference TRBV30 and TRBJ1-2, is SQTIHQWPATLVQPVGSPLSLECTVEGTSNPNLYWYRQAAGRGLQLLFYSVGIGQISSEVPQNLSASRPQDRQFILSSKKLLLSDSGFYLCAREGSTPNYGYTFGSGTRLTVV.

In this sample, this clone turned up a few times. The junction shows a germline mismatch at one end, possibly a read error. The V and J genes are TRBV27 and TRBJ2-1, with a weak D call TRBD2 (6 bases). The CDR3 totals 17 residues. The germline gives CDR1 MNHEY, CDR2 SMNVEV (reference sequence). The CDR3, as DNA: TGTGCCAGCAGCTTATTACCCCTAGCGAATAATTACAATGAGCAGTTCTTC. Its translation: CASSLLPLANNYNEQFF.

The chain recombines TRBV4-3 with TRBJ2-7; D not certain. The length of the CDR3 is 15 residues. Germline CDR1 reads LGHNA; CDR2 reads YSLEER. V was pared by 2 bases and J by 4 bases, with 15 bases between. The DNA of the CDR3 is TGCGCCAGCAGCCAATCTCGGGCCGTACTTTACGAGCAGTACTTC. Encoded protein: CASSQSRAVLYEQYF.

The CDR3 nucleotides read TGTGCCAGCACCCCCCGCGTAGGGACTTTGGCCGGCTACACCTTC. Translated, it gives CASTPRVGTLAGYTF. The V gene is TRBV27, the J gene TRBJ1-2, with D tentatively TRBD1 (5 bases). The CDR3 is 15 residues long. Trimming pared 7 bases from V and 8 bases from J, leaving 23 bases between. Germline values: CDR1 MNHEY, CDR2 SMNVEV (reference sequence).

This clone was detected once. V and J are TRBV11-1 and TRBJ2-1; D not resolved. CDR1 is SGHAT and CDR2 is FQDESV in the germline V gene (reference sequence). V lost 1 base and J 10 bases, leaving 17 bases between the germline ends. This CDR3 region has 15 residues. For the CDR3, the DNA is TGTGCCAGCAGCTTAGGGAAGTTAGCATTGGGCGAGCAGTTCTTC. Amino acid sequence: CASSLGKLALGEQFF.

This CDR3 reads CASSIERGKQFF. CDR3 DNA sequence: TGTGCCAGTAGTATAGAACGAGGGAAGCAGTTCTTC. The chain employs TRBV19 and TRBJ2-1; TRBD2 is a possible D gene (5 bases). This CDR3 region has 12 residues. Trimming left V 0 bases short and J 11 bases short, with 8 bases between. In germline, CDR1 is LNHDA, CDR2 SQIVND (reference sequence).

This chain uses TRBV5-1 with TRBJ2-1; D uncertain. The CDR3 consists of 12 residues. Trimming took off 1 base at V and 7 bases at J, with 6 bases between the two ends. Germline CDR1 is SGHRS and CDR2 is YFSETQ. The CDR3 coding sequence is TGCGCCAGCAGCTTGCGAGAAAATGAGCAGTTCTTC. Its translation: CASSLRENEQFF. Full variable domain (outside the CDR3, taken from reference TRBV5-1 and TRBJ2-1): KAGVTQTPRYLIKTRGQQVTLSCSPISGHRSVSWYQQTPGQGLQFLFEYFSETQRNKGNFPGRFSGRQFSNSRSEMNVSTLELGDSALYLCASSLRENEQFFGPGTRLTVL.

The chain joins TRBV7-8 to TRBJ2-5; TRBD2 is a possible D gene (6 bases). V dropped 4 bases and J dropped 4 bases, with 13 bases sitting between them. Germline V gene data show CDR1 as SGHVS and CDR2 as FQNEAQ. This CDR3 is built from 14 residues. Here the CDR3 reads CASSSLTRPETQYF. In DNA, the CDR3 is TGTGCCAGCAGCTCCTTGACTAGACCAGAGACCCAGTACTTC.

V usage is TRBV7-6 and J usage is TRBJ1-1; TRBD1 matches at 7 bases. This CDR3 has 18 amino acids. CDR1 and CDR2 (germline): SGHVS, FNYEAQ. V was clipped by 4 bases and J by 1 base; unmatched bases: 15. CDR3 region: CASSSNRGLASSNTEAFF. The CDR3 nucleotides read TGTGCCAGCAGCTCGAACAGGGGCCTTGCCTCGTCGAACACTGAAGCTTTCTTT.